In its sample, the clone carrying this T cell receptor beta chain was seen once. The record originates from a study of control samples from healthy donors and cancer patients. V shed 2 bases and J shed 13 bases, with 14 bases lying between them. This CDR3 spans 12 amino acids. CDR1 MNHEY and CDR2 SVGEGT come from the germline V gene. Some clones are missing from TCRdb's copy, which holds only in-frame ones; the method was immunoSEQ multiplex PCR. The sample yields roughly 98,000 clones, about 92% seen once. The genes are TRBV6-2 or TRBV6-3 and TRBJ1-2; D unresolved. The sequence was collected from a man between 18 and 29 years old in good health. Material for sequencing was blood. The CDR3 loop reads CASSYGGRRGTF. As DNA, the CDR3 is TGTGCCAGCAGTTACGGAGGACGCCGAGGCACCTTC.